The 4 T cell receptor beta chains listed next were all sequenced from one sample in a study of blood T cell repertoires in COVID-19. Only in-frame clones appear in the TCRdb table, and some are missing; sequencing was by immunoSEQ multiplex PCR. The sample records around 130,000 clones, more than 75% being singletons. Sequences were obtained from peripheral blood. The source of these receptors is a woman in her sixties or seventies with acute or convalescent COVID-19.

This clone was observed once. V gene TRBV28 combines with J gene TRBJ2-7, with D perhaps matching TRBD2 (6 bases). Between the trimmed V and J ends, which lost 3 bases and 5 bases, there was a span of 14 bases. The CDR3 length is 14 residues. Germline CDR1 reads MDHEN; CDR2 reads SYDVKM. The CDR3 DNA reads as TGTGCCAGCAGTTTTCCGGGACGGAGGGACGAGCAGTACTTC. It specifies CASSFPGRRDEQYF.

The rearrangement uses TRBV24-1 and TRBJ1-1; 9 bases fit TRBD1. From germline, CDR1 is KGHDR and CDR2 SFDVKD. This CDR3 is built from 13 residues. V shed 9 bases and J 5 bases; nucleotides not matched to a gene: 6. This CDR3 is CATSGTGLTEAFF. DNA for the CDR3: TGTGCCACCTCCGGGACAGGGTTAACTGAAGCTTTCTTT.

The chain couples TRBV5-4 to TRBJ2-1, with TRBD2 matching over 14 bases. The CDR3 extends over 15 amino acids. V trimming: 5 bases; J trimming: 7 bases; junction bases outside the gene matches: 5. The germline V gene encodes CDR1 SGHNT and CDR2 YYREEE (reference sequence). The CDR3 is CASSGGTSGSNEQFF. The CDR3 bases are TGTGCCAGCAGTGGAGGGACTAGCGGGAGTAATGAGCAGTTCTTC.

The chain is built from TRBV15 and TRBJ2-1, with a weak D call TRBD2 (6 bases). V was trimmed by 1 base and J by 8 bases, leaving 15 bases between them. CDR1 and CDR2 (germline): LNHNV, YYDKDF (reference sequence). The CDR3 consists of 15 residues. DNA of the CDR3: TGTGCCACCAGCAGAGCTCCCGGCAGGGACTATGAGCAGTTCTTC. This gives the protein CATSRAPGRDYEQFF.